These T cell receptor beta chains were read from a single sample in a study of cytotoxic CD8 clonotypes in ibrutinib-treated CLL. The assay was immunoSEQ multiplex PCR, and TCRdb's table has in-frame clones only and misses some. The repertoire holds roughly 250,000 clones, less than 75% seen once, with 15% in the top ten. The sample here was PBMCs, taken after 24 months of ibrutinib treatment. Receptors were obtained from a human donor with chronic lymphocytic leukemia. Each CDR3 is given with its conserved first and last residue. The order of the fields is J gene, V gene, D gene, clone size, CDR3 protein, CDR3 DNA. D genes are given only for firm matches. Some rows have no size entry. The others give once, few or many, or a class for an expanded clone.

>TRBJ1-2|TRBV29-1|TRBD1|.
CSVRQGGDYGYTF
TGCAGCGTTAGACAGGGTGGAGACTATGGCTACACCTTC
>TRBJ2-5|TRBV18|.|few
CASSPVGLGQETQYF
TGTGCCAGCTCCCCCGTAGGGCTAGGCCAAGAGACCCAGTACTTC
>TRBJ2-7|TRBV2|TRBD2|.
CASSKGLAGAHDEQYF
TGTGCCAGCAGTAAGGGACTAGCGGGAGCTCATGACGAGCAGTACTTC
>TRBJ2-5|TRBV7-9|TRBD2|.
CASSLVLTSGTQETQYF
TGTGCCAGCAGCTTAGTATTGACTAGCGGGACCCAAGAGACCCAGTACTTC
>TRBJ2-5|TRBV5-1|.|.
CASSSSNQETQYF
TGCGCCAGCAGCTCCTCAAACCAAGAGACCCAGTACTTC
>TRBJ1-1|TRBV30|.|.
CAWSVFLEAFF
TGTGCCTGGAGTGTATTCCTCGAAGCTTTCTTT
>TRBJ2-1|TRBV7-2|.|few
CASTSSSYNEQFF
TGTGCCAGCACCTCCTCCTCCTACAATGAGCAGTTCTTC
>TRBJ2-7|TRBV7-3|TRBD2|.
CASSLSSGGSYEQYF
TGTGCCAGCAGCTTAAGTAGCGGGGGCTCCTACGAGCAGTACTTC
>TRBJ2-7|TRBV30|TRBD1|.
CALRTGEGEQYF
TGTGCCTTGAGGACAGGGGAAGGCGAGCAGTACTTC
>TRBJ1-5|TRBV30|.|.
CAWSVPGFFLQPQHF
TGTGCCTGGAGTGTACCGGGTTTCTTTTTACAGCCCCAGCATTTT
>TRBJ2-1|TRBV5-4|TRBD2|.
CASSLALAGGAVLYNEQFF
TGTGCCAGCAGCTTGGCCCTAGCGGGAGGAGCGGTTCTCTACAATGAGCAGTTCTTC
>TRBJ2-3|TRBV19|.|few
CASSIKGDTQYF
TGTGCCAGTAGTATTAAGGGAGATACGCAGTATTTT
>TRBJ2-3|TRBV4-1|TRBD1|.
CASSQEPEGQGFWDTQYF
TGCGCCAGCAGCCAAGAACCGGAAGGACAGGGTTTTTGGGATACGCAGTATTTT
>TRBJ2-7|TRBV30|.|.
CAWRVGAGMYEQYF
TGTGCCTGGAGGGTGGGGGCAGGGATGTACGAGCAGTACTTC
>TRBJ2-3|TRBV7-2|.|once
CASSVDQSQYF
TGTGCCAGCAGCGTCGATCAATCGCAGTATTTT
>TRBJ2-2|TRBV11-2|TRBD1|.
CASSPSGTGLLTGELFF
TGTGCCAGCAGCCCAAGTGGGACAGGGCTTCTCACCGGGGAGCTGTTTTTT
>TRBJ2-4|TRBV28|.|.
CASSEVVGRRGNIQYF
TGTGCCAGCAGCGAAGTGGTCGGGAGACGGGGGAACATTCAGTACTTC
>TRBJ2-1|TRBV7-8|.|.
CASSLDGDEQFF
TGTGCCAGCAGCTTAGATGGTGATGAGCAGTTCTTC
>TRBJ1-4|TRBV5-1|.|.
CASSLSQGRTNEKLFF
TGCGCCAGCAGCTTGAGTCAGGGAAGGACTAATGAAAAACTGTTTTTT
>TRBJ2-3|TRBV18|TRBD2|.
CASSPRLATGSSDTQYF
TGTGCCAGCTCACCCCGACTAGCGACGGGGAGTTCAGATACGCAGTATTTT
>TRBJ2-1|TRBV7-8|TRBD2|.
CASSLRVSGNEQFF
TGTGCCAGCAGCTTAAGGGTTAGCGGGAATGAGCAGTTCTTC
>TRBJ2-5|TRBV6-5|.|.
CASSRYQTKETQYF
TGTGCCAGCAGTCGCTATCAGACCAAAGAGACCCAGTACTTC
>TRBJ2-7|TRBV5-5|.|.
CASSLEPRTSYEQYF
TGTGCCAGCAGCTTGGAACCGAGGACATCCTACGAGCAGTACTTC
>TRBJ2-5|TRBV19|.|.
CASSRGPPETQYF
TGTGCCAGTAGTAGGGGACCGCCAGAGACCCAGTACTTC
>TRBJ1-4|TRBV29-1|.|.
CSVSGTAEKLFF
TGCAGCGTATCAGGGACTGCTGAAAAACTGTTTTTT
>TRBJ1-2|TRBV28|TRBD1|.
CASSRQGILFNYGYTF
TGTGCCAGCAGTCGACAGGGGATCTTATTTAACTATGGCTACACCTTC
>TRBJ2-7|TRBV20-1|.|once
CSARVNYEQYF
TGCAGTGCTAGGGTTAACTACGAGCAGTACTTC
>TRBJ2-2|TRBV29-1|.|.
CSVEKEPRTGELFF
TGCAGCGTGGAAAAGGAACCTCGGACCGGGGAGCTGTTTTTT
>TRBJ1-3|TRBV20-1|.|.
CSAPQGNTIYF
TGCAGTGCTCCCCAGGGAAACACCATATATTTT
>TRBJ2-3|TRBV28|TRBD2|once
CASRSGLAADTQYF
TGTGCCAGCAGGTCGGGACTAGCTGCAGATACGCAGTATTTT
>TRBJ1-1|TRBV5-1|TRBD1|few
CASSLGQGWTEAFF
TGCGCCAGCAGCCTGGGACAGGGGTGGACTGAAGCTTTCTTT
>TRBJ2-1|TRBV27|TRBD1|.
CASSRDRDRNEQFF
TGTGCCAGCAGTCGAGACAGGGATCGGAATGAGCAGTTCTTC
>TRBJ1-1|TRBV9|.|.
CASSPQGEMNTEAFF
TGTGCCAGCAGCCCCCAAGGGGAAATGAACACTGAAGCTTTCTTT
>TRBJ2-5|TRBV30|.|.
CAWSIGQKAQETQYF
TGTGCCTGGAGTATTGGGCAGAAGGCTCAGGAGACCCAGTACTTC
>TRBJ1-1|TRBV28|.|few
CASSLGGGEAFF
TGTGCCAGCAGTTTGGGTGGCGGTGAAGCTTTCTTT
>TRBJ1-5|TRBV27|.|.
CASSFLADQPQHF
TGTGCCAGCAGTTTTCTAGCGGATCAGCCCCAGCATTTT
>TRBJ2-3|TRBV27|TRBD1|.
CASSTGVLADTQYF
TGTGCCAGCTCTACAGGGGTATTGGCGGATACGCAGTATTTT
>TRBJ1-5|TRBV30|TRBD1|.
CAWSVGGTGGNQPQHF
TGTGCCTGGAGTGTAGGCGGGACAGGGGGCAATCAGCCCCAGCATTTT
>TRBJ2-7|TRBV19|.|.
CASSIDWWNYEQYF
TGTGCCAGTAGTATCGACTGGTGGAACTACGAGCAGTACTTC